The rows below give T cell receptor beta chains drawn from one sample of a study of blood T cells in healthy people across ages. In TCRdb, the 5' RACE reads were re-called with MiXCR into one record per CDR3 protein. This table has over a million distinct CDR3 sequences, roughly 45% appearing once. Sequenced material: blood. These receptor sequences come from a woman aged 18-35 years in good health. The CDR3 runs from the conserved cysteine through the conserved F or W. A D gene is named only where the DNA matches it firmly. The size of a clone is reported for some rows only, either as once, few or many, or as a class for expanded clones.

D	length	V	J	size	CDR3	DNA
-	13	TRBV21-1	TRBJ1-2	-	CASSYWDSYGYTF	TGTGCCAGCAGTTACTGGGACTCTTATGGCTACACCTTC
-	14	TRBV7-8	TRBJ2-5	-	CASSPDPGIETQYF	TGTGCCAGCAGCCCCGACCCAGGGATAGAGACCCAGTACTTC
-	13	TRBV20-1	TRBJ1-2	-	CSARTAVPYGYTF	TGCAGTGCGAGGACGGCGGTGCCCTATGGCTACACCTTC
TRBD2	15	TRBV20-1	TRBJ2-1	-	CSASSPRENLHEQFF	TGCAGTGCTAGTTCCCCGCGGGAGAATCTCCATGAGCAGTTCTTC
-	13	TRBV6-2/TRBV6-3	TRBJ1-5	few	CASSWDGNQPQHF	TGTGCCAGCAGTTGGGATGGCAATCAGCCCCAGCATTTT
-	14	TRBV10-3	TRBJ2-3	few	CAISESRASDTQYF	TGTGCCATCAGTGAGTCCCGGGCATCAGATACGCAGTATTTT
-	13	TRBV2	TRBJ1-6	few	CASLTGVNSPLHF	TGTGCCAGCCTCACAGGAGTGAATTCACCCCTCCACTTT
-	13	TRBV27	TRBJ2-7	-	CASSSAGTHEQYF	TGTGCCAGCAGTTCGGCAGGGACCCACGAGCAGTACTTC
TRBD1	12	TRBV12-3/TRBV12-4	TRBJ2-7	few	CAAGTGSYEQYF	TGTGCCGCCGGGACAGGGTCCTACGAGCAGTACTTC
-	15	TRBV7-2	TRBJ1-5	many	CASSLVGGSNQPQHF	TGCGCCAGCAGCTTGGTTGGGGGAAGCAATCAGCCCCAGCATTTT
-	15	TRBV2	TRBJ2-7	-	CASSQQMWTGYEQYF	TGTGCCAGCAGTCAACAAATGTGGACGGGCTACGAGCAGTACTTC
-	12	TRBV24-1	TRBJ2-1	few	CATSDPRNEQFF	TGTGCCACCAGTGATCCTCGGAATGAGCAGTTCTTC
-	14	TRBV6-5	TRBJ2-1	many	CASSYAGGYNEQFF	TGCGCCAGCAGCTATGCCGGGGGATACAATGAGCAGTTCTTC
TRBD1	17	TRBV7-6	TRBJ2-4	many	CASSLDRGPGSKNIQYF	TGTGCCAGCAGCCTGGACAGGGGGCCGGGATCCAAAAACATTCAGTACTTC
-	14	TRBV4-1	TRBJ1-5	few	CARSLEEANQPQHF	TGCGCCAGAAGCCTGGAGGAGGCTAATCAGCCCCAGCATTTT
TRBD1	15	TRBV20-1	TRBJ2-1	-	CSARDKGQGWNEQFF	TGCAGTGCTAGAGATAAAGGACAGGGATGGAATGAGCAGTTCTTC
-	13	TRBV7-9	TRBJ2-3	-	CASSLLPGDTQYF	TGTGCCAGCAGCTTACTCCCTGGAGATACGCAGTATTTT
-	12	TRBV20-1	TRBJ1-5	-	CSATGPNQPQHF	TGCAGTGCTACAGGTCCCAATCAGCCCCAGCATTTT
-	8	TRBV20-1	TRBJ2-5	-	CSASRGGF	TGCAGTGCTAGCAGGGGCGGCTTC
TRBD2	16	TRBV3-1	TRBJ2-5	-	CASSRQIAGVVETQYF	TGTGCCAGCAGCCGACAAATAGCGGGAGTAGTGGAGACCCAGTACTTC
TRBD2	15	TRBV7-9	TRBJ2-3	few	CASIQVPAGGDTQYF	TGTGCCAGCATACAGGTCCCAGCGGGAGGGGATACGCAGTATTTT
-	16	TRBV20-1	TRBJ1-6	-	CSARKRTDYYNSPLHF	TGCAGTGCTAGAAAGAGGACGGACTACTATAATTCACCCCTCCACTTT
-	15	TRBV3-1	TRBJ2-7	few	CASSQDRYFPYEQYF	TGTGCCAGCAGCCAAGATCGGTATTTTCCCTACGAGCAGTACTTC
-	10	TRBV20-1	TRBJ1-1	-	CSARTDEAFF	TGCAGTGCCCGGACGGATGAAGCTTTCTTT
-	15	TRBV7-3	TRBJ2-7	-	CASSAVGTGSYEQYF	TGTGCCAGCAGCGCGGTGGGGACGGGGAGCTACGAGCAGTACTTC
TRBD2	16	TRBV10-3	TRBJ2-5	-	CAISRTSGSSYNEQYF	TGTGCCATCAGCAGGACTAGCGGGAGTTCTTACAATGAGCAGTACTTC
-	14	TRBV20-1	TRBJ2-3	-	CSAVRSSITDTQYF	TGCAGTGCAGTGCGATCCAGTATAACAGATACGCAGTATTTT
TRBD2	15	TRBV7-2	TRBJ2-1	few	CASTFGRAGEVEQFF	TGTGCCAGCACCTTCGGACGAGCGGGAGAAGTGGAGCAGTTCTTC
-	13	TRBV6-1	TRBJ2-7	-	CASSKGNDYEQYF	TGTGCCAGCAGCAAGGGGAACGACTACGAGCAGTACTTC
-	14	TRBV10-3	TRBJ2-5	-	CATQVGATQETQYF	TGTGCCACACAAGTCGGCGCGACCCAAGAGACCCAGTACTTC
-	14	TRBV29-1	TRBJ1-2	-	CSVESGLSDYGYTF	TGCAGCGTTGAATCAGGGCTGTCGGACTATGGCTACACCTTC
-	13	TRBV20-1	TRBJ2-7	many	CSARSRNQGEQYF	TGCAGTGCTAGATCCCGGAATCAAGGCGAGCAGTACTTC
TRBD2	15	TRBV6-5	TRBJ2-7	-	CASSSIGGGPGEQYF	TGTGCCAGCAGTTCTATTGGGGGAGGGCCGGGAGAGCAGTACTTC
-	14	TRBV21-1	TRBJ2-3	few	CASSKDRATHTQYF	TGTGCCAGCAGCAAAGATCGGGCTACACATACGCAGTATTTT
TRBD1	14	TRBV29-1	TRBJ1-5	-	CSATTGLDNQPQHF	TGCAGCGCTACGACAGGGTTAGACAATCAGCCCCAGCATTTT
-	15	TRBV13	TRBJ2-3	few	CASSLGAYRTDTQYF	TGTGCCAGCAGCTTAGGGGCATACCGCACAGATACGCAGTATTTT
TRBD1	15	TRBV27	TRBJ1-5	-	CASRPDRVGNQPQHF	TGTGCCAGCAGACCGGACAGGGTTGGCAATCAGCCCCAGCATTTT
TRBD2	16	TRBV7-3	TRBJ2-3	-	CASSFQRGGRTDTQYF	TGTGCCAGCAGCTTCCAGCGGGGGGGCCGAACAGATACGCAGTATTTT
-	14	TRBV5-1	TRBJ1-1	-	CASSLEGRGAEAFF	TGCGCCAGCAGCTTGGAGGGCAGAGGGGCTGAAGCTTTCTTT
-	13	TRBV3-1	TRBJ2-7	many	CASSQGRYYEQYF	TGTGCCAGCAGCCAAGGGAGGTACTACGAGCAGTACTTC
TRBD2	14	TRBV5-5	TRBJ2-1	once	CASSRSGGDHEQFF	TGTGCCAGCAGTCGTAGCGGGGGGGACCATGAGCAGTTCTTC
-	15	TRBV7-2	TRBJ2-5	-	CASSPPGLERETQYF	TGTGCCAGCAGCCCCCCGGGACTTGAGCGGGAGACCCAGTACTTC
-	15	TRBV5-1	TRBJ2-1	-	CASSLEVGLIDEQFF	TGCGCCAGCAGCTTGGAAGTAGGTCTCATCGATGAGCAGTTCTTC
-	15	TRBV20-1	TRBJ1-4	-	CSAKDVTVTNEKLFF	TGCAGTGCCAAGGATGTGACAGTAACTAATGAAAAACTGTTTTTT
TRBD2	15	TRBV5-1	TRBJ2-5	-	CASSLEAGGVREQYF	TGCGCCAGCAGCTTGGAGGCGGGGGGAGTACGTGAGCAGTACTTC
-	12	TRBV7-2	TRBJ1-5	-	CTSSSNDQPQHF	TGTACCAGCAGCTCGAACGATCAGCCCCAGCATTTT
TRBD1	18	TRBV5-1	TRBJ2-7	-	CASSFSDRGRGFSYEQYF	TGCGCCAGCAGCTTTTCGGACAGGGGGCGGGGGTTCTCCTACGAGCAGTACTTC
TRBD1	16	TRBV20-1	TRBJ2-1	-	CSATNHRDRINNEQFF	TGCAGTGCTACTAACCACCGGGACAGGATCAACAATGAGCAGTTCTTC
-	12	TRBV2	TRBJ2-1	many	CASSYTDNEQFF	TGTGCCAGCAGTTACACAGACAATGAGCAGTTCTTC
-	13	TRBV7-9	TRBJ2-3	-	CASGRTEPDTQYF	TGTGCCAGCGGAAGAACAGAGCCAGATACGCAGTATTTT
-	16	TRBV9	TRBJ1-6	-	CASSVALGGPRSPLHF	TGTGCCAGCAGCGTAGCTTTAGGAGGGCCCAGATCACCCCTCCACTTT
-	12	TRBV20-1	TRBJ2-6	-	CSAGNAANVLTF	TGCAGTGCTGGGAACGCGGCCAACGTCCTGACTTTC
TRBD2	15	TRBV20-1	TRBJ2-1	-	CSARALAGGRNEQFF	TGCAGTGCTAGAGCCCTAGCGGGAGGGCGAAATGAGCAGTTCTTC
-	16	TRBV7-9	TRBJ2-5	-	CASSPLGGAVWETQYF	TGTGCCAGCAGCCCCCTTGGCGGGGCCGTATGGGAGACCCAGTACTTC
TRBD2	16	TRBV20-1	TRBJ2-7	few	CSASPLAGGFTYEQYF	TGCAGTGCTAGCCCACTAGCGGGAGGGTTCACCTACGAGCAGTACTTC
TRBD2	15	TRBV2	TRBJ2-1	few	CASSDSGTRYNEQFF	TGTGCCAGCAGTGATAGCGGGACCAGGTACAATGAGCAGTTCTTC
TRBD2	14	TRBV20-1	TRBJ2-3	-	CSARPSGLTDTQYF	TGCAGTGCTAGACCTAGCGGGCTCACAGATACGCAGTATTTT
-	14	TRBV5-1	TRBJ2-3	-	CASSLGEVADTQYF	TGCGCCAGCAGCTTGGGAGAGGTGGCAGATACGCAGTATTTT
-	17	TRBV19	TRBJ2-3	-	CASSIELARAGPDTQYF	TGTGCCAGTAGTATAGAGCTGGCCCGCGCTGGGCCAGATACGCAGTATTTT
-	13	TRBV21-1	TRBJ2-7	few	CASSEHQTYEQYF	TGTGCCAGCAGCGAACATCAAACCTACGAGCAGTACTTC